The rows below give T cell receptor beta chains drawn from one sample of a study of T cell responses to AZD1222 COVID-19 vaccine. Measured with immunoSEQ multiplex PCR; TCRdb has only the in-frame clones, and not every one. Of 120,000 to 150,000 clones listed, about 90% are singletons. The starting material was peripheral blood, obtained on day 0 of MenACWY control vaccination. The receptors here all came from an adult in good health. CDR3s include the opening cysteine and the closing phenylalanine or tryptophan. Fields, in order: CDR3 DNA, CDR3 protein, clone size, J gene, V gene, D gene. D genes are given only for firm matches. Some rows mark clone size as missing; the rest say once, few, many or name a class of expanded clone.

CDR3nt: TGTGCCTGGAGTGCAGGGAGCCGTGGTCAGCCCCAGCATTTT
CDR3aa: CAWSAGSRGQPQHF
abundance: -
j_gene: TRBJ1-5
v_gene: TRBV30
d_gene: -

CDR3nt: TGTGCCAGCAGTCCTTTGCCACGTCAGGGTATCGGCTCCTACAATGAGCAGTTCTTC
CDR3aa: CASSPLPRQGIGSYNEQFF
abundance: -
j_gene: TRBJ2-1
v_gene: TRBV28
d_gene: -

CDR3nt: TGCGCCAGCAGCTTGGGGGGCAGCACAGATACGCAGTATTTT
CDR3aa: CASSLGGSTDTQYF
abundance: -
j_gene: TRBJ2-3
v_gene: TRBV5-1
d_gene: -

CDR3nt: TGTGCCAGCAGCAAGAAGTTGGACAGGGTGTTTAGCACTGAAGCTTTCTTT
CDR3aa: CASSKKLDRVFSTEAFF
abundance: -
j_gene: TRBJ1-1
v_gene: TRBV5-6
d_gene: TRBD1

CDR3nt: TGTGCCAGCAGTTACTCCCGGGACAGGACCTTCTACGAGCAGTACTTC
CDR3aa: CASSYSRDRTFYEQYF
abundance: -
j_gene: TRBJ2-7
v_gene: TRBV6-6
d_gene: TRBD1

CDR3nt: TGCAGCGTTGGATCCTCCCTGGTAGCGCCGAGCACAGATACGCAGTATTTT
CDR3aa: CSVGSSLVAPSTDTQYF
abundance: -
j_gene: TRBJ2-3
v_gene: TRBV29-1
d_gene: -

CDR3nt: TGCGCCAGCAGGGCTGGGGGAAGGACTGAGCAGTTCTTC
CDR3aa: CASRAGGRTEQFF
abundance: -
j_gene: TRBJ2-1
v_gene: TRBV4-1
d_gene: -

CDR3nt: TGTGCCAGTAGAACGGGACAGTTGAACACTGAAGCTTTCTTT
CDR3aa: CASRTGQLNTEAFF
abundance: -
j_gene: TRBJ1-1
v_gene: TRBV6-5
d_gene: TRBD1

CDR3nt: TGTGCCAGCAGTTCCAGGGTGAACACTGAAGCTTTCTTT
CDR3aa: CASSSRVNTEAFF
abundance: -
j_gene: TRBJ1-1
v_gene: TRBV28
d_gene: -

CDR3nt: TGTGCCAGCAGCGTAGGGCAGGGCGGCGAAAAACTGTTTTTT
CDR3aa: CASSVGQGGEKLFF
abundance: -
j_gene: TRBJ1-4
v_gene: TRBV9
d_gene: -

CDR3nt: TGTGCCAGCAGCTTCCGGACGGTCTCTGGGGCCAACGTCCTGACTTTC
CDR3aa: CASSFRTVSGANVLTF
abundance: -
j_gene: TRBJ2-6
v_gene: TRBV7-3
d_gene: -

CDR3nt: TGTGCCAGCAGCCCCGGTAGCAATCAGCCCCAGCATTTT
CDR3aa: CASSPGSNQPQHF
abundance: -
j_gene: TRBJ1-5
v_gene: TRBV27
d_gene: -

CDR3nt: TGTGCCTATTCGGGACAGCCGAACACTGAAGCTTTCTTT
CDR3aa: CAYSGQPNTEAFF
abundance: once
j_gene: TRBJ1-1
v_gene: TRBV30
d_gene: TRBD1

CDR3nt: TGCGCCAGCAGCTTGTCACAGACGAACACTGAAGCTTTCTTT
CDR3aa: CASSLSQTNTEAFF
abundance: -
j_gene: TRBJ1-1
v_gene: TRBV5-1
d_gene: -

CDR3nt: TGTGCCAGCAGTTTAAGCAGGGGGGCGTCACCCCTCCACTTT
CDR3aa: CASSLSRGASPLHF
abundance: -
j_gene: TRBJ1-6
v_gene: TRBV27
d_gene: TRBD1

CDR3nt: TGTGCCAGCAGTTACTCGAGTACAGGGGCCTTCACTGAAGCTTTCTTT
CDR3aa: CASSYSSTGAFTEAFF
abundance: -
j_gene: TRBJ1-1
v_gene: TRBV6-5
d_gene: TRBD1

CDR3nt: TGTGCCAGTAGTATATCCCCCTTTACGACAGGGGTTAGCAATCAGCCCCAGCATTTT
CDR3aa: CASSISPFTTGVSNQPQHF
abundance: -
j_gene: TRBJ1-5
v_gene: TRBV19
d_gene: TRBD1